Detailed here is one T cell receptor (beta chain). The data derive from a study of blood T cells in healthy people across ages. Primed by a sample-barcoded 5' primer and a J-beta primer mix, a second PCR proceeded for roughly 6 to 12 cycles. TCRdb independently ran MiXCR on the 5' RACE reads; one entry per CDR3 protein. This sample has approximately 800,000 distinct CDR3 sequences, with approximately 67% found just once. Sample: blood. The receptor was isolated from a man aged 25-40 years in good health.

As DNA, the CDR3 is TGTGCCAGCTCAACGGGATTATCTCCCGGTAATTCACCCCTCCACTTT. Encoded protein: CASSTGLSPGNSPLHF. This sequence joins TRBV18 and TRBJ1-6; D gene unclear. This CDR3 has 16 residues. Germline V gene sequence: CDR1 KGHSH, CDR2 LQKENI. With 5 bases removed from V and 6 bases from J, the gap between germline ends came to 17 bases.